These T cell receptor beta chains were read from a single sample in a study of human T cells and chemical hapten exposure. TCRdb used MiXCR to reprocess the RACE reads, holding one entry per CDR3 protein. The table lists roughly 86,000 distinct CDR3 sequences, roughly a tenth of them singletons, with around 2.2% in the top ten. The sequencing here drew on whole blood, taken in connection with sensitization to the hapten diphenylcyclopropenone (DPC). The receptors originated from a man aged 35 to 55 with alopecia areata. Some clones in this sample may be carry-over from other donors' samples. Each CDR3 is given with its conserved first and last residue. The D gene is left open where the match is weak. Where a row states a size, it is once, few, many or the class of an expanded clone; other rows omit it.

d_gene: NA
v_gene: TRBV9
j_gene: TRBJ2-6
abundance: few
CDR3nt: TGTGCCAGCAGCCCTACTAAGGACAGCTTAGTATCTGGGGCCAACGTCCTGACTTTC
CDR3aa: CASSPTKDSLVSGANVLTF

d_gene: TRBD1
v_gene: TRBV20-1
j_gene: TRBJ1-5
abundance: few
CDR3nt: TGCAGTGCTAGAGATCAGGGGGGAAATCAGCCCCAGCATTTT
CDR3aa: CSARDQGGNQPQHF

d_gene: NA
v_gene: TRBV5-4
j_gene: TRBJ2-3
abundance: NA
CDR3nt: TGTGCCAGCAGCTCGCCCCTATCTGGAACCGCTACGCAGTATTTT
CDR3aa: CASSSPLSGTATQYF

d_gene: NA
v_gene: TRBV19
j_gene: TRBJ1-2
abundance: NA
CDR3nt: TGTGCCAGTAGTATTGAGGGATTCTATGGCTACACCTTC
CDR3aa: CASSIEGFYGYTF

d_gene: NA
v_gene: TRBV9
j_gene: TRBJ1-3
abundance: few
CDR3nt: TGTGCCAGCAGCGTGGGGTTCTCTGGAAACACCATATATTTT
CDR3aa: CASSVGFSGNTIYF

d_gene: NA
v_gene: TRBV20-1
j_gene: TRBJ1-6
abundance: few
CDR3nt: TGCAGTGCTAGAGAGGGGCGGTTGATTTCACCCCTCCACTTT
CDR3aa: CSAREGRLISPLHF

d_gene: TRBD2
v_gene: TRBV5-1
j_gene: TRBJ2-1
abundance: few
CDR3nt: TGCGCCAGCAGCTTAGGACTAGCGGGAGGGCCTGGTGAGCAGTTCTTC
CDR3aa: CASSLGLAGGPGEQFF

d_gene: TRBD2
v_gene: TRBV7-2
j_gene: TRBJ2-3
abundance: medium-sized
CDR3nt: TGTGCCAGCAGCATTCCGGGACTAGCGGGAGGGGGCGGCACAGATACGCAGTATTTT
CDR3aa: CASSIPGLAGGGGTDTQYF

d_gene: NA
v_gene: TRBV6-5
j_gene: TRBJ2-5
abundance: NA
CDR3nt: TGTGCCAGCAGTTACTCGAGGGATTCGTACCAAGAGACCCAGTACTTC
CDR3aa: CASSYSRDSYQETQYF

d_gene: NA
v_gene: TRBV28
j_gene: TRBJ1-4
abundance: NA
CDR3nt: TGTGCCAGCAGTTTATACCAGAGTTCAACTAATGAAAAACTGTTTTTT
CDR3aa: CASSLYQSSTNEKLFF

d_gene: NA
v_gene: TRBV15
j_gene: TRBJ1-2
abundance: NA
CDR3nt: TGTGCCACCAGCAGAGATTTAGCGGGGTATGGCTACACCTTC
CDR3aa: CATSRDLAGYGYTF

d_gene: TRBD1
v_gene: TRBV6-5
j_gene: TRBJ1-4
abundance: NA
CDR3nt: TGTGCCAGCATTGAAGACAGGGGGAGAGGAAAACTGTTTTTT
CDR3aa: CASIEDRGRGKLFF

d_gene: NA
v_gene: TRBV7-2
j_gene: TRBJ2-1
abundance: many
CDR3nt: TGTGCCAGCAGCTTAGGGGCGAATGAGCAGTTCTTC
CDR3aa: CASSLGANEQFF

d_gene: TRBD2
v_gene: TRBV28
j_gene: TRBJ2-3
abundance: NA
CDR3nt: TGTGCCAGCAGTTCGACTAGCGCGTACACAGATACGCAGTATTTT
CDR3aa: CASSSTSAYTDTQYF

d_gene: NA
v_gene: TRBV25-1
j_gene: TRBJ2-7
abundance: NA
CDR3nt: TGTGCCAGCAGTGCCCCGAGCTTCACCTACGAGCAGTACTTC
CDR3aa: CASSAPSFTYEQYF

d_gene: NA
v_gene: TRBV5-1
j_gene: TRBJ2-6
abundance: few
CDR3nt: TGCGCCAGCAGCTTGGATACCGGGCAGGGCAAAAGCGTCCTGACTTTC
CDR3aa: CASSLDTGQGKSVLTF

d_gene: TRBD2
v_gene: TRBV9
j_gene: TRBJ2-3
abundance: NA
CDR3nt: TGTGCCAGCAGCGTACTAGCGGGAGAGGATACGCAGTATTTT
CDR3aa: CASSVLAGEDTQYF

d_gene: TRBD2
v_gene: TRBV9
j_gene: TRBJ2-4
abundance: many
CDR3nt: TGTGCCAGCAGCGTAGGTGGGGAGGGCCTTTCAGAACAGTACTTC
CDR3aa: CASSVGGEGLSEQYF

d_gene: NA
v_gene: TRBV12-3/TRBV12-4
j_gene: TRBJ2-5
abundance: many
CDR3nt: TGTGCCAGCAGTTTAAACGGACGCCTGGAAGAGACCCAGTACTTC
CDR3aa: CASSLNGRLEETQYF

d_gene: TRBD1
v_gene: TRBV5-4
j_gene: TRBJ2-3
abundance: NA
CDR3nt: TGTGCCAGCAGCTTGAAAGGACAGGGGGGAGATACGCAGTATTTT
CDR3aa: CASSLKGQGGDTQYF

d_gene: TRBD2
v_gene: TRBV11-3
j_gene: TRBJ2-1
abundance: NA
CDR3nt: TGTGCCAGCAGCTCAGGACTAGATTCCAATGAGCAGTTCTTC
CDR3aa: CASSSGLDSNEQFF

d_gene: NA
v_gene: TRBV6-2/TRBV6-3
j_gene: TRBJ1-1
abundance: once
CDR3nt: TGTGCCAGCAGTTACGGGCAGCGCATGAACACTGAAGCTTTCTTT
CDR3aa: CASSYGQRMNTEAFF

d_gene: NA
v_gene: TRBV25-1
j_gene: TRBJ2-3
abundance: NA
CDR3nt: TGTGCCAGCAGTGAGGGGGACCGGGATGCGCAGTATTTT
CDR3aa: CASSEGDRDAQYF

d_gene: NA
v_gene: TRBV20-1
j_gene: TRBJ1-5
abundance: many
CDR3nt: TGCAGTGTGGGTAACCAGCCCCAGCATTTT
CDR3aa: CSVGNQPQHF

d_gene: TRBD2
v_gene: TRBV19
j_gene: TRBJ2-3
abundance: NA
CDR3nt: TGTGCCAGTAGTCCTCTAGCGGGGGGCCTCCCAGATACGCAGTATTTT
CDR3aa: CASSPLAGGLPDTQYF

d_gene: TRBD2
v_gene: TRBV10-3
j_gene: TRBJ2-3
abundance: NA
CDR3nt: TGTGCCATCAGTGATCAACTAGCGGGGGGCACAGATACGCAGTATTTT
CDR3aa: CAISDQLAGGTDTQYF

d_gene: NA
v_gene: TRBV6-2/TRBV6-3
j_gene: TRBJ2-5
abundance: few
CDR3nt: TGTGCCAGCAGTCCCCGGGCCCTCGGGACCCAGTACTTC
CDR3aa: CASSPRALGTQYF